Below, 25 T cell receptor beta chains from the same sample are listed, as sequenced in a study of cytomegalovirus exposure and HLA in healthy donors. Clones were sequenced by immunoSEQ multiplex PCR, and TCRdb holds only the in-frame ones, with some missing. This repertoire shows over 70,000 clones, about 90% found once; its top ten account for around 4%. Sequenced input: PBMCs. The receptors here all came from a woman between 18 and 29 years old in good health and CMV-seropositive.

The chain joins TRBV2 to TRBJ2-7, with 10 bases identical to TRBD2. Germline CDR1 SNHLY, CDR2 FYNNEI. The ends lost 6 bases at V and 4 bases at J; junction bases unmatched: 3. The CDR3 consists of 13 residues. CDR3 sequence: CASRIAGGYEQYF. The CDR3 coding sequence is TGTGCCAGCAGGATAGCGGGGGGATACGAGCAGTACTTC. Supplemented by reference TRBV2 and TRBJ2-7, the full variable domain reads EPEVTQTPSHQVTQMGQEVILRCVPISNHLYFYWYRQILGQKVEFLVSFYNNEISEKSEIFDDQFSVERPDGSNFTLKIRSTKLEDSAMYFCASRIAGGYEQYFGPGTRLTVT.

This chain uses TRBV9 with TRBJ2-1; D might be TRBD2 (6 bases). The CDR3 has 15 amino acids. CDR1 is SGDLS, CDR2 YYNGEE, per germline. The germline V and J ends were trimmed by 3 bases and 0 bases, with 10 bases remaining between them. The CDR3 DNA sequence: TGTGCCAGCAGCGGTAGCGGAGACTCCTACAATGAGCAGTTCTTC. Translated: CASSGSGDSYNEQFF.

The chain employs TRBV5-1 and TRBJ2-1; TRBD2 aligns across 8 bases. CDR3 length: 16 amino acids. Germline V lookup: CDR1 SGHRS, CDR2 YFSETQ. The junction had 12 bases not matched to a gene; V was cut back by 0 bases and J by 10 bases. The CDR3 DNA is TGCGCCAGCAGCTTGGCAAGGACTAGCCCAAAGGGGGAGCAGTTCTTC. Translated: CASSLARTSPKGEQFF.

The rearrangement links TRBV7-9 to TRBJ1-1; D perhaps matches TRBD1 (5 bases). The CDR3 runs 16 residues. Germline CDR1 SEHNR, CDR2 FQNEAQ (reference sequence). With 2 bases removed from V and 3 bases from J, the gap between germline ends came to 16 bases. CDR3 DNA: TGTGCCAGCAGCTTATCAACGGCTGGAGGGGACACTGAAGCTTTCTTT. Its translation: CASSLSTAGGDTEAFF.

V is TRBV2 and J is TRBJ1-6; 7 bases are shared with TRBD1. The germline V gene has CDR1 SNHLY and CDR2 FYNNEI. The ends lost 4 bases at V and 7 bases at J; junction bases unmatched: 7. The CDR3 has 15 amino acids. CDR3: CASSAIRGSNSPLHF. DNA of the CDR3: TGTGCCAGCAGTGCTATCAGGGGGAGCAATTCACCCCTCCACTTT.

V is TRBV29-1 and J is TRBJ2-1; 14 positions agree with TRBD2. CDR1 and CDR2 from the germline V gene are SQVTM and ANQGSEA. With V trimmed by 3 bases and J by 1 base, 8 bases remained unmatched. The CDR3 is 18 amino acids. The CDR3: CSVEGLAGEKSSYNEQFF. The CDR3 nucleotides are TGCAGCGTTGAGGGACTAGCGGGAGAAAAATCGTCCTACAATGAGCAGTTCTTC.

The CDR3 is CASSYSGREQFF. The DNA for the CDR3 is TGTGCCAGCAGTTACTCTGGCAGAGAGCAGTTCTTC. The rearrangement joins TRBV6-5 to TRBJ2-1; D not resolved. The CDR3 totals 12 residues. Germline V gives CDR1 MNHEY, CDR2 SVGAGI. Trimming took off 0 bases at V and 10 bases at J, with 7 bases between the two ends.

V usage is TRBV10-2 and J usage is TRBJ2-2, with TRBD2 matching over 12 bases. Germline V lookup: CDR1 WSHSY, CDR2 SAAADI. CDR3 length equals 14 residues. J gave up 6 bases and V 5 bases, and 1 base lay outside the gene matches. The CDR3 nucleotides read TGCGCCAGCAGTCTAGCGGGAGGGCCCGGGGAGCTGTTTTTT. Encoded protein: CASSLAGGPGELFF.

The J gene is TRBJ1-4, the V gene TRBV10-3; the match to TRBD1 covers 8 bases. With 10 bases clipped from V and 8 bases from J, the junction kept 9 bases outside the gene matches. The CDR3 extends over 13 amino acids. The V gene's germline CDR1 is ENHRY and CDR2 SYGVKD. The DNA for the CDR3 is TGTGCCACCGAGGACAGGGAGGGGGAAAAACTGTTTTTT. This sequence encodes CATEDREGEKLFF.

This clone was seen once. The J gene is TRBJ1-5, the V gene TRBV21-1; the D call of TRBD1 is as the table states it, not checked on the DNA. TRBV21-1 is marked as a pseudogene. This CDR3 comprises 19 residues. The CDR3 region is CARGTGGSTAGSSNQPQHF. In nucleotides, the CDR3 is TGTGCCAGGGGGACAGGGGGATCTACAGCGGGATCTAGCAATCAGCCCCAGCATTTT.

This clone was counted only a few times. The V gene is TRBV6-5, the J gene TRBJ1-2; 11 positions match TRBD1. V trimming: 7 bases; J trimming: 7 bases; junction bases outside the gene matches: 5. In germline, CDR1 is MNHEY, CDR2 SVGAGI. The CDR3 is made up of 13 amino acids. CDR3: CASTGQGASGYTF. CDR3 bases: TGTGCCAGCACAGGACAGGGGGCGTCTGGCTACACCTTC.

The V and J genes are TRBV9 and TRBJ1-3; 7 nucleotides line up with TRBD1. The V gene's germline CDR1 is SGDLS and CDR2 YYNGEE. V lost 4 bases, J lost 2 bases, and 9 bases stayed unmatched. This CDR3 has 16 residues. The DNA for the CDR3 is TGTGCCAGCAGCTCGACAGGGAAACATCCTGGAAACACCATATATTTT. Translation: CASSSTGKHPGNTIYF.

The rearrangement joins TRBV7-2 to TRBJ1-2; D may be TRBD1 (6 bases). Trimming pared 5 bases from V and 4 bases from J, leaving 14 bases between. The CDR3 has 14 amino acids. Germline assignment: CDR1 SGHTA and CDR2 FQGNSA. The CDR3: CASSPRGVGYGYTF. The CDR3 DNA is TGTGCCAGCAGCCCCAGGGGAGTGGGCTATGGCTACACCTTC. Full variable domain (missing parts from reference TRBV7-2 and TRBJ1-2): GAGVSQSPSNKVTEKGKDVELRCDPISGHTALYWYRQSLGQGLEFLIYFQGNSAPDKSGLPSDRFSAERTGGSVSTLTIQRTQQEDSAVYLCASSPRGVGYGYTFGSGTRLTVV.

CDR3: CASSQVPGGSGNTIYF. The CDR3 bases are TGCGCCAGCAGCCAAGTTCCAGGGGGCTCTGGAAACACCATATATTTT. The chain joins TRBV4-3 to TRBJ1-3; 7 bases line up with TRBD1. This CDR3 contains 16 residues. Germline V lookup: CDR1 LGHNA, CDR2 YSLEER. V lost 1 base and J lost 0; bases outside the gene matches: 3.

The CDR3 region has the DNA TGTGCCACCAGCGGGGACAGGGTCCACGAGCAGTACTTC. This translates into CATSGDRVHEQYF. The gene calls are TRBV15 and TRBJ2-7; 9 bases align to TRBD1. Germline CDR1 is LNHNV and CDR2 is YYDKDF (reference sequence). V gave up 5 bases and J gave up 5 bases; unmatched junction bases: 4. This CDR3 contains 13 residues.

The chain couples TRBV7-9 to TRBJ2-5; 14 bases fit TRBD2. Germline-derived CDR1 and CDR2 are SEHNR and FQNEAQ (reference sequence). The CDR3 has 16 amino acids. The ends lost 8 bases at V and 4 bases at J; junction bases unmatched: 9. The chain's CDR3 is CASRGPGLAGVETQYF. CDR3 sequence (DNA): TGTGCCAGCCGCGGACCGGGACTAGCGGGAGTAGAGACCCAGTACTTC. Filled out from reference TRBV7-9 and TRBJ2-5, the complete variable domain reads DTGVSQNPRHKITKRGQNVTFRCDPISEHNRLYWYRQTLGQGPEFLTYFQNEAQLEKSRLLSDRFSAERPKGSFSTLEIQRTEQGDSAMYLCASRGPGLAGVETQYFGPGTRLLVL.

The rearrangement links TRBV5-1 to TRBJ2-6; D is undetermined. CDR1 and CDR2 (germline): SGHRS, YFSETQ. The CDR3 sequence is 13 residues long. Trimming cost V 4 bases and J 4 bases, with 6 bases left between them. The CDR3 loop reads CASSQTGANVLTF. CDR3 DNA: TGCGCCAGCAGCCAGACAGGGGCCAACGTCCTGACTTTC.

The CDR3 is CASSSSVLAGGRGETQYF. The CDR3 nucleotides are TGTGCCAGCAGCTCCTCGGTGCTGGCGGGGGGCCGTGGGGAGACCCAGTACTTC. This chain connects TRBV5-4 to TRBJ2-5, with 8 bases fitting TRBD2. Germline loops: CDR1 SGHNT, CDR2 YYREEE (reference sequence). The CDR3 consists of 18 residues. Germline trimming cut 3 bases from V and 5 bases from J; bases unmatched to any gene: 18. Together with reference TRBV5-4 and TRBJ2-5, the CDR3 gives the full variable domain: ETGVTQSPTHLIKTRGQQVTLRCSSQSGHNTVSWYQQALGQGPQFIFQYYREEENGRGNFPPRFSGLQFPNYSSELNVNALELDDSALYLCASSSSVLAGGRGETQYFGPGTRLLVL.

J is TRBJ2-2 and V is TRBV4-1; 11 bases map to TRBD2. The junction had 5 bases not matched to a gene; V was cut back by 6 bases and J by 2 bases. CDR1 and CDR2 from the germline V gene are MGHRA and YSYEKL. The CDR3 has 16 residues. CDR3 DNA: TGCGCCAGCAGACCTACTAGCGGGGGTAACACCGGGGAGCTGTTTTTT. Protein sequence: CASRPTSGGNTGELFF.

The genes are TRBV7-6 and TRBJ1-3; 8 bases fit TRBD1. The germline V gene has CDR1 SGHVS and CDR2 FNYEAQ. The CDR3 is 14 residues long. Losses at the gene ends were 1 base for V and 7 bases for J; bases not matched to a gene: 3. Written as DNA, the CDR3 is TGTGCCAGCAGCTTAGGGACAGGGTGGAACACCATATATTTT. Encoded protein: CASSLGTGWNTIYF.

The V gene is TRBV13, the J gene TRBJ2-1; 15 bases agree with TRBD2. The CDR3 covers 15 residues. The trim removed 7 bases at V and 7 bases at J, leaving 5 bases unmatched. Germline V gives CDR1 PRHDT, CDR2 FYEKMQ (reference sequence). CDR3 protein: CASTLGLAGGNEQFF. The CDR3, as DNA: TGTGCCAGCACCCTGGGACTAGCGGGAGGAAATGAGCAGTTCTTC.

This chain joins TRBV27 and TRBJ1-5, with 10 bases matching TRBD1. Germline assignment: CDR1 MNHEY and CDR2 SMNVEV (reference sequence). V lost 5 bases to trimming and J lost 7 bases; unmatched junction nucleotides: 5. This CDR3 contains 14 residues. CDR3 sequence (DNA): TGTGCCAGCAGTCCGGGACAGGGGCAACAGCCCCAGCATTTT. This sequence encodes CASSPGQGQQPQHF.

The rearrangement links TRBV4-3 to TRBJ2-2, with TRBD2 matching over 7 bases. The CDR3 length is 14 residues. CDR1 is LGHNA, CDR2 YSLEER, per germline. The V and J ends lost 5 bases and 2 bases, in that order; junction bases with no gene match: 2. CDR3 DNA sequence: TGCGCCAGCAGCGGGGGGGATAACACCGGGGAGCTGTTTTTT. This gives the protein CASSGGDNTGELFF.

In nucleotides, the CDR3 is TGTGCCAGCAGCCGGATCCCGGGACAGGGGTTCTATGGCTACACCTTC. Translated: CASSRIPGQGFYGYTF. The rearrangement joins TRBV11-3 to TRBJ1-2; 10 bases agree with TRBD1. Germline values: CDR1 SGHNT, CDR2 YENEEA. This CDR3 region has 16 residues. The J segment lost 4 bases and the V segment lost 5 bases, leaving 10 bases of the junction unmatched.

This sequence joins TRBV5-1 and TRBJ1-6; D is possibly TRBD1 (6 bases). The ends were cut back, 0 bases at V and 5 bases at J, with 9 bases in the middle. Germline lookup yields CDR1 SGHRS and CDR2 YFSETQ. The CDR3 runs to 15 residues. CDR3 amino acids: CASSLAQGNNSPLHF. The CDR3 DNA follows: TGCGCCAGCAGCTTGGCCCAGGGGAATAATTCACCCCTCCACTTT.